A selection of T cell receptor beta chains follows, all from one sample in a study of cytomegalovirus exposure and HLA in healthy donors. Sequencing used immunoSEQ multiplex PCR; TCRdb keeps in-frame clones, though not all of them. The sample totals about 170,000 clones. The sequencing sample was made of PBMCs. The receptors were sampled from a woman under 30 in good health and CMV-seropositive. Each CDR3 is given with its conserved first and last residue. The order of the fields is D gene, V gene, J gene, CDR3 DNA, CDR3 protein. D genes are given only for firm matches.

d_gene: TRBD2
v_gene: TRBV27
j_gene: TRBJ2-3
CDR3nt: TGTGCCAGCAGTTTAGGGTGGGGGGGAGAAGCAGATACGCAGTATTTT
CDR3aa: CASSLGWGGEADTQYF

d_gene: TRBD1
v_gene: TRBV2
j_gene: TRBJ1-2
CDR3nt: TGTGCCAGCAATCCAGCATTCCTATCAGGGGGCTATGGCTACACCTTC
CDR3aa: CASNPAFLSGGYGYTF

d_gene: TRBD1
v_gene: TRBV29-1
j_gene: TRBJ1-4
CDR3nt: TGCAGCGCGGGGACAGGCTTCGCCGAAAAACTGTTTTTT
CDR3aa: CSAGTGFAEKLFF

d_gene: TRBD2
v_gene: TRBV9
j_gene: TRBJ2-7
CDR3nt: TGTGCCAGCAGCGTAGCGGGGGGGCCCGACGAGCAGTACTTC
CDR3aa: CASSVAGGPDEQYF

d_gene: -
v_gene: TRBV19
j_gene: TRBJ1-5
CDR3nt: TGTGCCAGTAGTGCGGACAGAAGCAATCAGCCCCAGCATTTT
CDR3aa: CASSADRSNQPQHF

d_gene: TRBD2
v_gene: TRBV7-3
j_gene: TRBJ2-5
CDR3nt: TGTGCCAGCAGCTTAACCAGCGGGGGACAAGAGACCCAGTACTTC
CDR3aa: CASSLTSGGQETQYF

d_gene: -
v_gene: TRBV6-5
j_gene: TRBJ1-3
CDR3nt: TGTGCCAGCAGTCACTCGATGGCAGGGGCTGGAAACACCATATATTTT
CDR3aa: CASSHSMAGAGNTIYF

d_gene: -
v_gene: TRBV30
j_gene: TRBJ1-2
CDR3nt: TGTGCCTGGAGTGTGCGAGGTTTTGGCTACACCTTC
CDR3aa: CAWSVRGFGYTF

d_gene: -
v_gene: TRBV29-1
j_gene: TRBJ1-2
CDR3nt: TGCAGCGTGATTTTCGCGTACAGGCTTGGCTACACCTTC
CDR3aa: CSVIFAYRLGYTF

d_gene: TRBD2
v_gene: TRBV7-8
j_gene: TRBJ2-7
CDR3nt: TGTGCCAGCAGCTTCTCCGGGACTAGCGGTTCCTACGAGCAGTACTTC
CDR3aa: CASSFSGTSGSYEQYF

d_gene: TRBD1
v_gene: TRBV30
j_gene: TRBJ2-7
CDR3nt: TGTGCCTGGAGCGGACAGGTTGGTTTCTACGAGCAGTACTTC
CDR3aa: CAWSGQVGFYEQYF

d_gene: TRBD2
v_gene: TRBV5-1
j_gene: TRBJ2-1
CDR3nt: TGCGCCAGCAGCTTGCCCCCGGGACTAGCGAGAAAGTACAATGAGCAGTTCTTC
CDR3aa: CASSLPPGLARKYNEQFF

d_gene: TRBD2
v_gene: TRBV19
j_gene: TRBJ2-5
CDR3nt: TGTGCCAGTAGCCAGCGGGGGGGCCAAGAGACCCAGTACTTC
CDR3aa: CASSQRGGQETQYF

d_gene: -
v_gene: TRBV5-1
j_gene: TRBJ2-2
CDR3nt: TGCGCCAGCAGCCAGGGCGGTCGCGGCGGGGAGCTGTTTTTT
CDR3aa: CASSQGGRGGELFF

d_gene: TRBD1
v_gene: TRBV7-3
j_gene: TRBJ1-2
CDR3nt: TGTGCCAGCAGCTTTAGGACAGGGGGAGTTAGTGGCTACACCTTC
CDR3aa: CASSFRTGGVSGYTF

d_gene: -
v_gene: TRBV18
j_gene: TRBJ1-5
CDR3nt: TGTGCCAGCTCACCCCGGTGGGAGGGCAATCAGCCCCAGCATTTT
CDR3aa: CASSPRWEGNQPQHF

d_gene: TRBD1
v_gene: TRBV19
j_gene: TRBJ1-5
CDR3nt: TGTGCCAGCGCCCAGGGGGCCCATCAGCCCCAGCATTTT
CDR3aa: CASAQGAHQPQHF

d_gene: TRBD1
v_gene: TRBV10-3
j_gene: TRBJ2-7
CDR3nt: TGTGCCATCAGTACTGACAGGGGGCGCGGAGAGCAGTACTTC
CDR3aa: CAISTDRGRGEQYF

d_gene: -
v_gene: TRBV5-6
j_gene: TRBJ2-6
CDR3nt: TGTGCCAGCAGCGGAGGCCCTTTAAAAGCCACCGGGGCCAACGTCCTGACTTTC
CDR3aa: CASSGGPLKATGANVLTF

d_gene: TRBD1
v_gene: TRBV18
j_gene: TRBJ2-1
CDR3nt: TGTGCCAGCTCAAGGCAGGGGGCTTACAATGAGCAGTTCTTC
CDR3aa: CASSRQGAYNEQFF

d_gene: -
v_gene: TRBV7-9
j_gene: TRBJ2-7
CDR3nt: TGTGCCAGCAGCTCCCAGGGGCGGTTGAGTAGCTACGAGCAGTACTTC
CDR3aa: CASSSQGRLSSYEQYF

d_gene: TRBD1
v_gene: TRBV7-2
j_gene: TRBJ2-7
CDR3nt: TGTGCCAGCAGCTCCCGGGACAGGTCCCCCTACGAGCAGTACTTC
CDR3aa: CASSSRDRSPYEQYF

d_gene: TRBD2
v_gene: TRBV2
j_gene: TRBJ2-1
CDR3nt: TGTGCCAGCAGGGGTAGCGGGGGGGCGAAAAAGTTCTTC
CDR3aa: CASRGSGGAKKFF

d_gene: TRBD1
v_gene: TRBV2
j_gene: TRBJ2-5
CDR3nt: TGTGCCAGCAGCGGACAGGGCATCTGGACCCAGTACTTC
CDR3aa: CASSGQGIWTQYF

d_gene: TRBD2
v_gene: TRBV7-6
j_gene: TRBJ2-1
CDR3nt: TGTGCCAGCAGCACTAGCGGGACGACCTACAATGAGCAGTTCTTC
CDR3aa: CASSTSGTTYNEQFF

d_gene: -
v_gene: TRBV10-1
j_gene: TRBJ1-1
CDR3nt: TGCGCCAGCAGTGATTTATACAGGTCTGAAGCTTTCTTT
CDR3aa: CASSDLYRSEAFF

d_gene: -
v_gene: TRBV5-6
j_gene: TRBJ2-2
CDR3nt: TGTGCCAGCAGCTTGGATCCCTCCAGGAACACCGGGGAGCTGTTTTTT
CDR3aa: CASSLDPSRNTGELFF

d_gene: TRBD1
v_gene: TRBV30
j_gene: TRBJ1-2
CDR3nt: TGTGCCTGGAGTGTATGGACAGGGAGAGTTTCCTATGGCTACACCTTC
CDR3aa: CAWSVWTGRVSYGYTF

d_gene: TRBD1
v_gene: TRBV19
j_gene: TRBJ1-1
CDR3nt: TGTGCCAGTAGTATAGGTGGACAGGACGGGAACACTGAAGCTTTCTTT
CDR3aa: CASSIGGQDGNTEAFF

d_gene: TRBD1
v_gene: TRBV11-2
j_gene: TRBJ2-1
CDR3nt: TGTGCCAGCAGCTCCCTTCCCCCGGGACAGGGGTCTGCGGAGCAGTTCTTC
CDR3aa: CASSSLPPGQGSAEQFF

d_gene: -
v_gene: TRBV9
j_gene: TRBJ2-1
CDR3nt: TGTGCCAGCTCCTCACTAGCATCCATCATCGGGGAGCAGTTCTTC
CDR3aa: CASSSLASIIGEQFF

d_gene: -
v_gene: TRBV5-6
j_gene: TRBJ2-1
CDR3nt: TGTGCCAGCAGCACCTGGAGTTGGTTCAAGCAGTTCTTC
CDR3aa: CASSTWSWFKQFF

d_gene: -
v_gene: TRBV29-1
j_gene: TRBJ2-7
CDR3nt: TGCAGCGTTGAGGCAGGGCGCACCTACGAGCAGTACTTC
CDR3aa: CSVEAGRTYEQYF

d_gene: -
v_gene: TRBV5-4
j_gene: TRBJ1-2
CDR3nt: TGTGCCACCGGGGGGGACTATGGCTACACCTTC
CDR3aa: CATGGDYGYTF

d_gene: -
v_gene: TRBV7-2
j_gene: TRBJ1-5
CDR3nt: TGTGCCAGCAGCGCGACGAGAGGGATAGCCCGCAATCAGCCCCAGCATTTT
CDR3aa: CASSATRGIARNQPQHF

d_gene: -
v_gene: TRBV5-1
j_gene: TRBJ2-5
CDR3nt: TGCGCCAGCAGCTTGTTTCCCCCGGACTCTGGTCGGGAGACCCAGTACTTC
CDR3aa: CASSLFPPDSGRETQYF

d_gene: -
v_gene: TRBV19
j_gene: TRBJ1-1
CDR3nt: TGTGCCAGTAGTAGAACAGGGACTAAGAACACTGAAGCTTTCTTT
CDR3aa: CASSRTGTKNTEAFF

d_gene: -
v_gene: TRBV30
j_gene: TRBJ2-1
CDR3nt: TGTGCCTGGGTTAGCGGCTCCTACAATGAGCAGTTCTTC
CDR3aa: CAWVSGSYNEQFF

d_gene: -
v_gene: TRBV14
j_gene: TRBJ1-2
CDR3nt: TGTGCCAGCAGCCCCCGACTTGATGGCTACACCTTC
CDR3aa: CASSPRLDGYTF

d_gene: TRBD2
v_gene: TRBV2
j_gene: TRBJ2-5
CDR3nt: TGTGCCAGCAGTCGGACTAGCGGGCCGACCCAGTACTTC
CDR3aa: CASSRTSGPTQYF

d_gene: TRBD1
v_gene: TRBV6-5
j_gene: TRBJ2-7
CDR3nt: TGTGCCAGCAGGCGGGACAGGGTCTCCTACGAGCAGTACTTC
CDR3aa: CASRRDRVSYEQYF

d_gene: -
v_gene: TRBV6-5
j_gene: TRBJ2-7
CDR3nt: TGTGCCAGCAGTTACCGGGACACCTACGAGCAGTACTTC
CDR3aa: CASSYRDTYEQYF

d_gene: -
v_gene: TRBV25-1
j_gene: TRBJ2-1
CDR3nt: TGTGCCAGCAGGCGGGGCCCGGCAAATGAGCAGTTCTTC
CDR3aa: CASRRGPANEQFF